Shown below are 14 T cell receptor beta chains from a single sample sequenced in a study of human T cells and chemical hapten exposure. The time point was: patch test 2, 6 weeks after DPC sensitization. As for treatment: therapeutic diphenylcyclopropenone sensitization with weekly scalp DPC. In TCRdb, the RACE reads were re-called with MiXCR into one record per CDR3 protein. This table has 330,000 or so distinct CDR3 sequences, about 6% appearing once. Sequencing used whole blood, obtained in connection with sensitization to the hapten diphenylcyclopropenone (DPC). All receptors derive from a young woman with alopecia areata. Some clones in this sample may be carry-over from other donors' samples.

This clonotype came up a few times. The J gene is TRBJ2-3, the V gene TRBV2; 10 bases fit TRBD2. Germline V lookup: CDR1 SNHLY, CDR2 FYNNEI. Losses at the gene ends were 5 bases for V and 2 bases for J; bases not matched to a gene: 4. The CDR3 is 15 residues long. CDR3 nucleotide sequence: TGTGCCAGCAGTACAACTAGCGGGGACACAGATACGCAGTATTTT. It specifies CASSTTSGDTDTQYF.

This clonotype was observed a few times. The chain uses TRBV15 and TRBJ2-7; the match to TRBD2 covers 7 bases. V shed 4 bases and J 5 bases; nucleotides not matched to a gene: 11. The CDR3 covers 15 residues. Germline lookup yields CDR1 LNHNV and CDR2 YYDKDF (reference sequence). The CDR3 region is CATSIGGSLGHEQYF. DNA for the CDR3: TGTGCCACCAGCATCGGGGGGTCCCTAGGGCACGAGCAGTACTTC.

This clonotype was counted at least ten times. CDR3: CASRTGNTGELFF. The DNA for the CDR3 is TGTGCCAGCAGAACAGGGAACACCGGGGAGCTGTTTTTT. This chain connects TRBV12-3 or TRBV12-4 to TRBJ2-2; TRBD1 might be the D (5 bases). This CDR3 is built from 13 residues. The V and J ends lost 6 bases and 1 base respectively, with 6 bases between them.

In this sample, this clonotype turned up many times. The chain links TRBV28 to TRBJ2-2; 8 positions agree with TRBD1. The trim removed 4 bases at V and 5 bases at J, leaving 3 bases unmatched. The length of the CDR3 is 14 residues. Germline values: CDR1 MDHEN, CDR2 SYDVKM. The CDR3 DNA sequence: TGTGCCAGCAGTTATACAGGGGGGACCGGGGAGCTGTTTTTT. This sequence encodes CASSYTGGTGELFF.

The chain joins TRBV20-1 to TRBJ1-3, with 8 bases matching TRBD1. The CDR3 has 14 amino acids. Germline assignment: CDR1 DFQATT and CDR2 SNEGSKA (reference sequence). After removal of 6 bases from V and 2 bases from J, the junction contained 6 bases not matched to a gene. The CDR3 protein is CSAPDREPGNTIYF. The CDR3 DNA reads as TGCAGTGCACCGGACAGGGAACCTGGAAACACCATATATTTT.

The CDR3 sequence is CASSQDSASGGTSNYNEQFF. In nucleotides, the CDR3 is TGTGCCAGCAGCCAAGATTCGGCTAGCGGGGGGACCTCTAATTACAATGAGCAGTTCTTC. The chain links TRBV4-2 to TRBJ2-1; 11 bases fit TRBD2. V gave up 0 bases and J gave up 4 bases; unmatched junction bases: 14. The CDR3 runs 20 residues. Germline-derived CDR1 and CDR2 are LGHNA and YNFKEQ.

This clonotype has ten or more counts. The chain links TRBV4-1 to TRBJ1-6; 9 bases are a match to TRBD1. This CDR3 has 15 residues. The junction had 5 bases not matched to a gene; V was cut back by 2 bases and J by 9 bases. In germline, CDR1 is MGHRA, CDR2 YSYEKL. The CDR3 region is CASSQPGQGSSPLHF. CDR3 DNA: TGCGCCAGCAGCCAACCGGGACAGGGAAGTTCACCCCTCCACTTT.

This clonotype was detected ten times or more. The chain is built from TRBV20-1 and TRBJ1-1; 12 nucleotides line up with TRBD1. Germline CDR1 and CDR2: DFQATT and SNEGSKA (reference sequence). There are 16 residues in the CDR3. Unmatched junction bases numbered 11, after V lost 6 bases and J lost 3 bases. This chain's CDR3 is CSAGTRDRGLDTEAFF. CDR3 coding DNA: TGCAGTGCCGGCACTAGGGACAGGGGGCTGGACACTGAAGCTTTCTTT.

This clonotype was picked up many times. This chain joins TRBV7-9 and TRBJ2-4; D gene uncertain. The length of the CDR3 is 13 residues. Trimming removed 1 base from V and 9 bases from J, with 10 bases in between. Germline CDR1 SEHNR, CDR2 FQNEAQ (reference sequence). The CDR3 nucleotides read TGTGCCAGCAGCTTAGGGGCCAACGGCATTCAGTACTTC. It yields the protein CASSLGANGIQYF.

This clonotype was seen repeatedly, ten times or more. The chain uses TRBV4-3 and TRBJ1-1; unclear D gene. The CDR3 sequence is 13 residues long. The germline V gene encodes CDR1 LGHNA and CDR2 YSLEER. V lost 1 base to trimming and J lost 6 bases, with 9 bases between them. This CDR3 reads CASSQVAGAEAFF. The CDR3 region has the DNA TGCGCCAGCAGCCAAGTGGCGGGCGCTGAAGCTTTCTTT.

V is TRBV7-9 and J is TRBJ1-5, with D unresolved. Trimming removed 2 bases from V and 11 bases from J, with 10 bases in between. CDR1 is SEHNR and CDR2 is FQNEAQ in the germline V gene (reference sequence). The CDR3 sequence is 12 residues long. CDR3 sequence reads: CASSLNSWAQHF. The CDR3 DNA reads TGTGCCAGCAGCTTAAATTCGTGGGCCCAGCATTTT.

The chain links TRBV4-2 to TRBJ2-5; 9 bases match TRBD2. Germline CDR1 is LGHNA and CDR2 is YNFKEQ. The CDR3 has 16 amino acids. V trimming: 4 bases; J trimming: 2 bases; junction bases outside the gene matches: 8. The CDR3 bases are TGTGCCAGCAGCCCCACTCCTAGCGGGGCACAAGAGACCCAGTACTTC. It encodes CASSPTPSGAQETQYF.

The chain has TRBV6-6 and TRBJ2-2; tentatively, D is TRBD1 or TRBD2 (6 bases each). The CDR3 contains 14 residues. V was pared by 11 bases and J by 6 bases, with 19 bases between. CDR1 is MNHNY and CDR2 is SVGAGI in the germline V gene (reference sequence). CDR3 sequence reads: CAAGGTNIAGELFF. CDR3 DNA: TGTGCCGCTGGAGGGACAAACATTGCCGGGGAGCTGTTTTTT.

This clonotype has ten or more counts. V and J are TRBV14 and TRBJ1-6; no reliable D call. Germline loops: CDR1 SGHDN, CDR2 FVKESK. Trimming removed 1 base from V and 6 bases from J, with 4 bases in between. The CDR3 length is 13 residues. This chain's CDR3 is CASSQVPNSPLHF. The CDR3 DNA reads TGTGCCAGCAGCCAAGTCCCTAATTCACCCCTCCACTTT.